This paragraph reports one T cell receptor (beta chain). Per the germline V gene, CDR1 is ENHRY and CDR2 is SYGVKD. Trimming removed 9 bases from V and 0 bases from J; junction bases left unmatched: 5. The CDR3 runs 14 residues. Reverse transcription of about 0.45 to 1 ug RNA was performed with random hexamers. Multiplex immunoSEQ PCR targeted 54 Vbeta and 13 Jbeta TCR beta segments. Each CDR3 protein is one row after TCRdb ran MiXCR on the immunoSEQ multiplex PCR reads. The data contain about 190,000 distinct CDR3 sequences, 90% to 95% of them singletons. These data belong to a study of CD8 T cells in Susac syndrome. CD8+ and CD4+ T cells taken from blood had their TCR beta sequenced.

The TCR was taken from a human donor in good health. The sample comprised CD4+ T cells from PBMCs. The J gene is TRBJ2-1, the V gene TRBV10-3; 7 bases are a match to TRBD1. CDR3 sequence reads: CAIQTGSSYNEQFF. CDR3 nucleotide sequence: TGTGCCATTCAGACAGGGAGCTCCTACAATGAGCAGTTCTTC.